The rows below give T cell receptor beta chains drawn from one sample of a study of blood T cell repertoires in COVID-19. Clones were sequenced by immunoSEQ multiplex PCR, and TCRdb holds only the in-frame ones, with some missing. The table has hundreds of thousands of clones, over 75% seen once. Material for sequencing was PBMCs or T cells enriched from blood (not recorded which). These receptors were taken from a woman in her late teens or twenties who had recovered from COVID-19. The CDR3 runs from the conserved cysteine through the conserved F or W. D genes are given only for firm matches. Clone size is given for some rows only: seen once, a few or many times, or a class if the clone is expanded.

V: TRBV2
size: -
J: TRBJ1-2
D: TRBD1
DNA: TGTGCCAGCAGGGGAATAAATCTCGGGACAGATCGTTTTAACTATGGCTACACCTTC
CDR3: CASRGINLGTDRFNYGYTF

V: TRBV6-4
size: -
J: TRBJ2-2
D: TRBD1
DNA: TGTGCCACCGGAACAGGGGGGAGCGGCGGGGAGCTGTTTTTT
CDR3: CATGTGGSGGELFF

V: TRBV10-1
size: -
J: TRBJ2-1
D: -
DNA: TGCGCCACCTCCTCCTCGGAGTACAATGAGCAGTTCTTC
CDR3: CATSSSEYNEQFF

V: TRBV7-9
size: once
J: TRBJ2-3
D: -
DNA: TGTGCCAGCTGGTTCGGAGATACGCAGTATTTT
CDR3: CASWFGDTQYF

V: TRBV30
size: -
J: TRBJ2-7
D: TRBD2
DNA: TGTGCCTGGAGTCTGGGGGGGTCCTACGAGCAGTACTTC
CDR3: CAWSLGGSYEQYF

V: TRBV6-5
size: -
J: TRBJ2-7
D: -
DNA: TGTGCCAGCAGTTCCAGGGGCTACGAGCAGTACTTC
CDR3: CASSSRGYEQYF

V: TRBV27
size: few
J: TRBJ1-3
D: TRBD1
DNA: TGTGCCAGCAGTTCCAGACAGGGATCGTCCGGAAACACCATATATTTT
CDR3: CASSSRQGSSGNTIYF

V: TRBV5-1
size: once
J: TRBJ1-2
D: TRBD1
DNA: TGCGCCAGCAGCTTGGCCCAGGGGGGCTACGGCTACACCTTC
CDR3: CASSLAQGGYGYTF

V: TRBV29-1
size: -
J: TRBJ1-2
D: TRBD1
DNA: TGCAGCGCCTCCCAGGGGGGAAACTATGGCTACACCTTC
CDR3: CSASQGGNYGYTF

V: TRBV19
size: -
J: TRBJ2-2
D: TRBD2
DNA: TGTGCCAGTACCTCCTCGGTGGCGGGGGGGCCCGGGGAGCTGTTTTTT
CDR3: CASTSSVAGGPGELFF

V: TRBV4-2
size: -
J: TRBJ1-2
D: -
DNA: TGTGCCAGCAGCCGGCGACAGGCTAACTATGGCTACACCTTC
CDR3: CASSRRQANYGYTF

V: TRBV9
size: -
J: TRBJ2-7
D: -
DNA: TGTGCCAGCAGCGGAACAGGTACCTCCTACGAGCAGTACTTC
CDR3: CASSGTGTSYEQYF

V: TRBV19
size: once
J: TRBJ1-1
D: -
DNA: TGTGCCAGTAGGCGTACAGCCGACACTGAAGCTTTCTTT
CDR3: CASRRTADTEAFF